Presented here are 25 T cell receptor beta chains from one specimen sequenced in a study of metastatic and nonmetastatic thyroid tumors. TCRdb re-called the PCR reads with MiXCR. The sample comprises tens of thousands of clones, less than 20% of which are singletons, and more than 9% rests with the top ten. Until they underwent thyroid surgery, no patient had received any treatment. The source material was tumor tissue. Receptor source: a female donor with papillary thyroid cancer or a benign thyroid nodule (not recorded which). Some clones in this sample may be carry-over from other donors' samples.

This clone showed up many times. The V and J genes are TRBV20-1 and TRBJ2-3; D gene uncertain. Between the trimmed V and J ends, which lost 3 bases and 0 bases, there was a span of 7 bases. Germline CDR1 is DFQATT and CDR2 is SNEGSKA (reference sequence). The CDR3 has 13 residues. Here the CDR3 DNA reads TGCAGTGCTAGCCCCAGGAGCACAGATACGCAGTATTTT. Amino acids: CSASPRSTDTQYF.

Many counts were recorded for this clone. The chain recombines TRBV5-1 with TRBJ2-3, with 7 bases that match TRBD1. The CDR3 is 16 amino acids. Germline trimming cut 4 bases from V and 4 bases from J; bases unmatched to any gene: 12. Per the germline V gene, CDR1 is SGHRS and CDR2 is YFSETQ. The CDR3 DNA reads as TGCGCCAGCAGCCTCATGACAGGGTTAAGTGCAGATACGCAGTATTTT. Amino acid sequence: CASSLMTGLSADTQYF.

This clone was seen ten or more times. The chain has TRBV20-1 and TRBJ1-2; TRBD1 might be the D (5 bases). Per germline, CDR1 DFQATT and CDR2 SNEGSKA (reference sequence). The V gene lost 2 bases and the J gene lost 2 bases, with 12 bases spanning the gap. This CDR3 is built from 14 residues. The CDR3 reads CSARRGGGNYGYTF. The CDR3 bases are TGCAGTGCTAGACGAGGCGGGGGGAACTATGGCTACACCTTC.

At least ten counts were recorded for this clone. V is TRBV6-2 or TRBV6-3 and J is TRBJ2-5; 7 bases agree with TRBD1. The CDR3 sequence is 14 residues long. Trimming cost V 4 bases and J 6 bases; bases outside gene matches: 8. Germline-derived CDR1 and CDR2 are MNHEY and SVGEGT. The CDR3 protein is CASSSPTGVQTQYF. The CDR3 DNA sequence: TGTGCCAGCAGTTCTCCTACAGGGGTTCAGACCCAGTACTTC.

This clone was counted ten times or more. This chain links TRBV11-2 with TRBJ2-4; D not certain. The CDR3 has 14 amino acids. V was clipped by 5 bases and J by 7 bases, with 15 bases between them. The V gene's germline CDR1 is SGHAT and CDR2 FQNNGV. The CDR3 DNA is TGTGCCAGCAGCACGCCCCGGTCGTACAACATTCAGTACTTC. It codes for CASSTPRSYNIQYF.

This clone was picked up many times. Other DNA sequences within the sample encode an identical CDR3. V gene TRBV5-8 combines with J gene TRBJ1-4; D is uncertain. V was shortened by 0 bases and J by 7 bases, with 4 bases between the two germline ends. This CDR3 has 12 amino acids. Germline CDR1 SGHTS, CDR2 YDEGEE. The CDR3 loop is CASSLDGEKLFF. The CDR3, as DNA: TGTGCCAGCAGCTTGGACGGTGAAAAACTGTTTTTT.

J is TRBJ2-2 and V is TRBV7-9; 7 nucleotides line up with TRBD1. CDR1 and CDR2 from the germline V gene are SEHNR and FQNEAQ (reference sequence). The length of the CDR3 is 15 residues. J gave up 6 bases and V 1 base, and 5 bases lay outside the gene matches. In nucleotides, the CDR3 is TGTGCCAGCAGCTTAGTTCGGCAGGGGGCCGGGGAGCTGTTTTTT. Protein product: CASSLVRQGAGELFF.

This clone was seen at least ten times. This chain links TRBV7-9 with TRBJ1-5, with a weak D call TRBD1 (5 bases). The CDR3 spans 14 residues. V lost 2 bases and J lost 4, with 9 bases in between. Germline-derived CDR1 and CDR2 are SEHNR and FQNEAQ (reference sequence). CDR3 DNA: TGTGCCAGCAGCTTAACTGGGGGGAATCAGCCCCAGCATTTT. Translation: CASSLTGGNQPQHF.

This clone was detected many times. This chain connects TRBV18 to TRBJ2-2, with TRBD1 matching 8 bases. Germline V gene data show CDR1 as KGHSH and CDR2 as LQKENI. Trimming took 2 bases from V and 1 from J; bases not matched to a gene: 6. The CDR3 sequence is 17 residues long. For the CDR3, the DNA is TGTGCCAGCTCACCAATTTCCGGGACAGGGAACACCGGGGAGCTGTTTTTT. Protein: CASSPISGTGNTGELFF. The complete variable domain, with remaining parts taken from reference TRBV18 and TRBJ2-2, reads NAGVMQNPRHLVRRRGQEARLRCSPMKGHSHVYWYRQLPEEGLKFMVYLQKENIIDESGMPKERFSAEFPKEGPSILRIQQVVRGDSAAYFCASSPISGTGNTGELFFGEGSRLTVL.

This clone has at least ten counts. CDR3 DNA sequence: TGTGCCAGCAGCCACGGACAGGGAAACACCATATATTTT. It is translated as CASSHGQGNTIYF. J is TRBJ1-3 and V is TRBV11-2; maybe TRBD1 (6 bases). Germline CDR1 and CDR2: SGHAT and FQNNGV. This CDR3 region has 13 residues. The V gene lost 5 bases and the J gene lost 4 bases, with 9 bases spanning the gap.

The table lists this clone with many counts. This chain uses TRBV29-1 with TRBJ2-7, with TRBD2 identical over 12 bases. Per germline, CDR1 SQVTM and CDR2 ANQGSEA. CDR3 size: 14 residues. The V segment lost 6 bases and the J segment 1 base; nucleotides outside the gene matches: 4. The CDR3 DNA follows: TGCAGCGTGGTACTAGCGGGAGGATCCTACGAGCAGTACTTC. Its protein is CSVVLAGGSYEQYF.

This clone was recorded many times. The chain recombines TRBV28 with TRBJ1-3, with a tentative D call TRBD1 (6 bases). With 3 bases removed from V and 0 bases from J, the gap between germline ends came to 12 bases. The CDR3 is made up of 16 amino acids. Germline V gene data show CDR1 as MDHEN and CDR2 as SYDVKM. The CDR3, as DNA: TGTGCCAGCAGTTTGGGGGGGCTATACTCTGGAAACACCATATATTTT. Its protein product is CASSLGGLYSGNTIYF.

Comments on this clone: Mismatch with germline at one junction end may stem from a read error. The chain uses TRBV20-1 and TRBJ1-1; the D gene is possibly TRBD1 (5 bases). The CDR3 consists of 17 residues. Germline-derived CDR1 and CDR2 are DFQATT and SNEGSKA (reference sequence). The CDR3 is CSVAGRGRGWETTESFF. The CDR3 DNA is TGCAGTGTGGCAGGTAGGGGCCGCGGTTGGGAAACCACTGAATCTTTCTTT.

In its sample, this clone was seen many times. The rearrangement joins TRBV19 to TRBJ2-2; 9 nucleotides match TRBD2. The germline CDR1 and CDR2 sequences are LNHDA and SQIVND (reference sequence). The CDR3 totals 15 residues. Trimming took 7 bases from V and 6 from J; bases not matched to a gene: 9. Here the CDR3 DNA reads TGTGCCAGTAAGCCGGGACTAGCTATATCCGGGGAGCTGTTTTTT. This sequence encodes CASKPGLAISGELFF.

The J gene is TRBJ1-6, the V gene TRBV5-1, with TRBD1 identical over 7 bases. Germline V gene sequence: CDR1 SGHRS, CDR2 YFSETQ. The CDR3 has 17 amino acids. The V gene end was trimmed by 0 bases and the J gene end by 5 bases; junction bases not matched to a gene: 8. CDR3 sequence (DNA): TGCGCCAGCAGCTTGGTTTTAGGGGGCGCCGATAATTCACCCCTCCACTTT. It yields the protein CASSLVLGGADNSPLHF.

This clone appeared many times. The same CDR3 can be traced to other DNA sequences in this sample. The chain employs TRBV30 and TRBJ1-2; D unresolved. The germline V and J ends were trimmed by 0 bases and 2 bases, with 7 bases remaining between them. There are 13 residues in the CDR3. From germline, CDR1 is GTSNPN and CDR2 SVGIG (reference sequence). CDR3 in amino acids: CAWSVLGNYGYTF. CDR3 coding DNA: TGTGCCTGGAGTGTACTGGGAAACTATGGCTACACCTTC.

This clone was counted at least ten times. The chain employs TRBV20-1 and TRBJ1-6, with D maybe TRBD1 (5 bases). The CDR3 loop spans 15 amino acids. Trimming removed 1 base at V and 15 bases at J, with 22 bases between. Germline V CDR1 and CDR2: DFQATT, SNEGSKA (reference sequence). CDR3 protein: CSARVRGSLEYGLHF. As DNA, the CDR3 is TGCAGTGCTAGAGTGCGGGGGTCTCTTGAGTACGGCCTCCACTTT.

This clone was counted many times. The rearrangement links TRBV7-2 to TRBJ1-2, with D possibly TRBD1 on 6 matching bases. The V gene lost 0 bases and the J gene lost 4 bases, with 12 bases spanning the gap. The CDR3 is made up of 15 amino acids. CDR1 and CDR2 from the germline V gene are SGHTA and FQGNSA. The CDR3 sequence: CASSLARGTPYGYTF. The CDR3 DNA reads TGTGCCAGCAGCTTAGCCAGGGGAACCCCCTATGGCTACACCTTC.

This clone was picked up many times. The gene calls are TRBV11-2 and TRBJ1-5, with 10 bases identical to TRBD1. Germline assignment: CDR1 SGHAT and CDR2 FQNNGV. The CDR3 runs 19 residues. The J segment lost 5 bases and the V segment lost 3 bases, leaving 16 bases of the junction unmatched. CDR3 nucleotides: TGTGCCAGCAGCTTGGGTCCGGGACAGGGGTTCATTTGGCATCAGCCCCAGCATTTT. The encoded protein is CASSLGPGQGFIWHQPQHF.

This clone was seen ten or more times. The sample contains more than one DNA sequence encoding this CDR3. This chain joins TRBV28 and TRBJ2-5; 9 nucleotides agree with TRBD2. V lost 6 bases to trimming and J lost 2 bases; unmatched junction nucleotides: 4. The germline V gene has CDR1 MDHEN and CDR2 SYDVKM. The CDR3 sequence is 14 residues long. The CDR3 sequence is CASSGGLAQETQYF. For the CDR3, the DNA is TGTGCCAGCAGCGGGGGACTAGCTCAAGAGACCCAGTACTTC. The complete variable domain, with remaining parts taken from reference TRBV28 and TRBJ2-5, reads DVKVTQSSRYLVKRTGEKVFLECVQDMDHENMFWYRQDPGLGLRLIYFSYDVKMKEKGDIPEGYSVSREKKERFSLILESASTNQTSMYLCASSGGLAQETQYFGPGTRLLVL.

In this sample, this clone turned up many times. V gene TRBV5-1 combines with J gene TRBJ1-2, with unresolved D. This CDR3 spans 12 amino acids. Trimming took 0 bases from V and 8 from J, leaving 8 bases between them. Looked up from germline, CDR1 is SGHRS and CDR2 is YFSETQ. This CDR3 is CASSLDLFGYTF. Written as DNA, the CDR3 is TGCGCCAGCAGCTTGGACTTATTCGGCTACACCTTC.

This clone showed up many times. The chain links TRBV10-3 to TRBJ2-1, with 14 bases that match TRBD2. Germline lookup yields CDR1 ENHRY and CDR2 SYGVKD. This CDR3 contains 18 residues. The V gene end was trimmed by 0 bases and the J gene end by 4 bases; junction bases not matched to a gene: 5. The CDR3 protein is CAISESGTSGSAYNEQFF. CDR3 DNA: TGTGCCATCAGTGAGTCGGGGACTAGCGGGAGTGCGTACAATGAGCAGTTCTTC.

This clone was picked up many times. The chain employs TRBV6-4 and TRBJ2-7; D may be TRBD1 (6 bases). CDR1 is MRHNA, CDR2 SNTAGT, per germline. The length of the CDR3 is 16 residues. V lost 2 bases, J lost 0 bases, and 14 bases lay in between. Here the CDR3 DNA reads TGTGCCAGCAGTGACGCTGGACAGAGTAGCTCCTACGAGCAGTACTTC. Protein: CASSDAGQSSSYEQYF.

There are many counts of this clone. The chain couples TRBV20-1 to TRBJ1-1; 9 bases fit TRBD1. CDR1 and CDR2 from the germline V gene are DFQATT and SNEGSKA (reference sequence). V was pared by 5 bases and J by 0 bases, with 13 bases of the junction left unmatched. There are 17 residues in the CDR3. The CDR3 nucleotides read TGCAGTGCTGTTACAGGGGGCTCACTACTTATGAACACTGAAGCTTTCTTT. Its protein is CSAVTGGSLLMNTEAFF.

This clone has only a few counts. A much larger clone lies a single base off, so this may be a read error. CDR3 DNA sequence: TGTGCCAGCAGACGTACAGGCGGGGAGTCGTTTTTT. Translated, it gives CASRRTGGESFF. The chain is built from TRBV28 and TRBJ2-2, with D possibly TRBD2 on 6 matching bases. CDR3 length: 12 residues. Between the trimmed V and J ends, which lost 6 bases and 16 bases, there was a span of 18 bases. Germline V gene data show CDR1 as MDHEN and CDR2 as SYDVKM.